This T cell receptor (beta chain) was sequenced during a study of blood T cell repertoires in COVID-19. Study background: Samples of COVID-19 (acute and convalescent) were obtained from the United States, Italy and Spain. In each case, the material was cDNA or gDNA derived from T cells, B-cell-depleted T cells, or PBMCs.

Authors' processing steps: Amplification from reference gene primers served as the basis for estimated nucleated cell counts. Assay: immunoSEQ multiplex PCR; the TCRdb copy retains only in-frame clones and omits some. V, J and clone size are taken as reported in that table, and D and trimming were inferred from the DNA itself. The sample holds some 150,000 clones, 75% to 90% seen once. Trimming cost V 3 bases and J 4 bases; bases outside gene matches: 12. CDR1 and CDR2 (germline): SGHTS, YDEGEE. The CDR3 has 17 amino acids. The source material was peripheral blood. The source is an older woman with active COVID-19. The gene calls are TRBV5-8 and TRBJ2-2; TRBD1 aligns across 7 bases. The CDR3 spells CASSWGTDSASTGELFF. For the CDR3, the DNA is TGTGCCAGCAGCTGGGGGACAGACTCAGCTAGCACCGGGGAGCTGTTTTTT.